This T cell receptor beta chain was obtained from a study of CD8 T cells in ankylosing spondylitis. Between the trimmed V and J ends, which lost 0 bases and 5 bases, there was a span of 20 bases. CDR3 length: 17 residues. Germline V lookup: CDR1 SGHRS, CDR2 YFSETQ. Study-level results: Characteristic, it appeared, of ankylosing spondylitis blood was a TCR beta motif of fewer than 10 highly homologous variants. Reported data indicate significant enrichment of disease-linked clones within matched ankylosing spondylitis synovial fluid. Certain motif variants had earlier appeared in reactive arthritis synovial fluid and blood.

This clonotype was seen many times. What it binds is not known. TCRdb independently ran MiXCR on the 5' RACE reads; one entry per CDR3 protein. The sample has approximately 240,000 distinct CDR3 sequences; roughly a tenth are singletons. The chain carries TRBV5-1 and TRBJ1-1, with a possible D match to TRBD1 (5 bases). The sequence was obtained from a male donor with ankylosing spondylitis or in good health (not recorded which). The specimen sequenced was blood, either unsorted or a sorted T cell fraction (not recorded which). For the CDR3, the DNA is TGCGCCAGCAGCTTGGCCGGCGGGGCGGGGGGAGATACTGAAGCTTTCTTT. Its protein is CASSLAGGAGGDTEAFF.